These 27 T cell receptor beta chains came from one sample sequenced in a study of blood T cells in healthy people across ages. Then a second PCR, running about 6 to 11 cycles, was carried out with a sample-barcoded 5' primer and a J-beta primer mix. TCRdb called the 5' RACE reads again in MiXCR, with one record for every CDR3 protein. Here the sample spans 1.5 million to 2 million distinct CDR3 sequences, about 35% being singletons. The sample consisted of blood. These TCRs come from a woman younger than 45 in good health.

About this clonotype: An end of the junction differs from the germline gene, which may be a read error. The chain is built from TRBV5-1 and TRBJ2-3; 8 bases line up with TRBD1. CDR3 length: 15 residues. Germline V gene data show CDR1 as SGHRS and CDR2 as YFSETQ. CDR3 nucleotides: TGCGCCAGCAGCAAAAGGACAGGGACCACAGATACGCGGTATTTT. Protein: CASSKRTGTTDTRYF.

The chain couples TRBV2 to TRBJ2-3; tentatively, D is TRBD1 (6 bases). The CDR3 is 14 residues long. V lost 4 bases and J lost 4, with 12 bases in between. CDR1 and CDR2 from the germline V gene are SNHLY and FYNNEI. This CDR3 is CASSVPQGPDTQYF. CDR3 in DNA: TGTGCCAGCAGTGTACCACAGGGACCAGATACGCAGTATTTT.

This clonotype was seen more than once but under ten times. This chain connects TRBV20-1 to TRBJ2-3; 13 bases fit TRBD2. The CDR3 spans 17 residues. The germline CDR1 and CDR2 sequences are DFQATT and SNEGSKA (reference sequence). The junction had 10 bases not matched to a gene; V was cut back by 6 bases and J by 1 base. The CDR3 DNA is TGCAGTGCCACTAGGACTAGCGGGAGAGGGGGCACAGATACGCAGTATTTT. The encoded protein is CSATRTSGRGGTDTQYF.

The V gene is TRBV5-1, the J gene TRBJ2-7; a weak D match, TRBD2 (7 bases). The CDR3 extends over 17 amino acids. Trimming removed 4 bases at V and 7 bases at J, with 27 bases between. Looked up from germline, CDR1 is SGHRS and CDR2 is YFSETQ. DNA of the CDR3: TGCGCCAGCAGCACCTTCCCCGGGAGGACTTCCCAGGGGGAGCAGTACTTC. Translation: CASSTFPGRTSQGEQYF.

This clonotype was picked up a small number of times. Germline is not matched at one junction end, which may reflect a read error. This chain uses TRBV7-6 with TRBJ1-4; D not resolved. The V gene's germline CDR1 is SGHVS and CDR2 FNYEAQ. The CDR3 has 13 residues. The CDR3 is CASSLQVNEKRFF. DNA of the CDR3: TGTGCCAGCAGCTTACAAGTGAATGAAAAACGGTTTTTT. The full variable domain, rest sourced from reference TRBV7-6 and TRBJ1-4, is GAGVSQSPRYKVTKRGQDVALRCDPISGHVSLYWYRQALGQGPEFLTYFNYEAQQDKSGLPNDRFSAERPEGSISTLTIQRTEQRDSAMYRCASSLQVNEKRFFGSGTQLSVL.

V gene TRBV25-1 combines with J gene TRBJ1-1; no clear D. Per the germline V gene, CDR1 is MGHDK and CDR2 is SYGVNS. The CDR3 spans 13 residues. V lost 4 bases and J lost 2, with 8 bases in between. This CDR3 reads CASSGFPNTEAFF. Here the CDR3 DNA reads TGTGCCAGCAGTGGCTTCCCAAACACTGAAGCTTTCTTT.

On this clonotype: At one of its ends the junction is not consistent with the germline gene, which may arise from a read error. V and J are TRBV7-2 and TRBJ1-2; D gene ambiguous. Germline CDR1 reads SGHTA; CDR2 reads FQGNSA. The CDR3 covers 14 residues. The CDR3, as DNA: TGTGTCAGCAGCTGGAGGGATTCTATCTATGGCTACACCTTC. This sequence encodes CVSSWRDSIYGYTF.

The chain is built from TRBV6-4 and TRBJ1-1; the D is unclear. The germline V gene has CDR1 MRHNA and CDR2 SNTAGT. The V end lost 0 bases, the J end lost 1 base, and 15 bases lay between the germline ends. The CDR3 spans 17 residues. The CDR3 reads CASSDSSPEGANTEAFF. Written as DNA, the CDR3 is TGTGCCAGCAGTGACTCCAGCCCTGAGGGTGCGAACACTGAAGCTTTCTTT.

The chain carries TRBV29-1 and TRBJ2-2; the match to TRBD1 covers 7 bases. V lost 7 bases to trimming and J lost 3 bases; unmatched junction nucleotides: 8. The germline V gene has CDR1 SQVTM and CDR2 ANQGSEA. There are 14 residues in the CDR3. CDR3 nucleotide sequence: TGCAGCGGTAAAACCGGGACAGACACCGGGGAGCTGTTTTTT. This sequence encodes CSGKTGTDTGELFF.

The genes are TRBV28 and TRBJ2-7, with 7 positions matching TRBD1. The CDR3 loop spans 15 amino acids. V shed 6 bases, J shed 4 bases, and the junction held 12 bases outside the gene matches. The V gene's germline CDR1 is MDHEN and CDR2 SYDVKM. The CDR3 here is CASRSLRQGRYEQYF. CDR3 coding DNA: TGTGCCAGCAGATCTCTTCGACAGGGAAGGTACGAGCAGTACTTC. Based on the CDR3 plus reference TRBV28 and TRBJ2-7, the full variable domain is DVKVTQSSRYLVKRTGEKVFLECVQDMDHENMFWYRQDPGLGLRLIYFSYDVKMKEKGDIPEGYSVSREKKERFSLILESASTNQTSMYLCASRSLRQGRYEQYFGPGTRLTVT.

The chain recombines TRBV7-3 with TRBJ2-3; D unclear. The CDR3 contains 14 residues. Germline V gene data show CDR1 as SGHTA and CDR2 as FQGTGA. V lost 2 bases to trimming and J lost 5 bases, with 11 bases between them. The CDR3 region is CASSLSQDQDTQYF. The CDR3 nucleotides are TGTGCCAGCAGCTTATCTCAGGACCAAGATACGCAGTATTTT.

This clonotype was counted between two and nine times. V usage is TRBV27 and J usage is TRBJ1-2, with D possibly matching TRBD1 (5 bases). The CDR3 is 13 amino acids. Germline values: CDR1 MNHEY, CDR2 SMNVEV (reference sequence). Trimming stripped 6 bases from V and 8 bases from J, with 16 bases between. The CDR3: CASSRLLREGYTF. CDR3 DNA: TGTGCCAGCAGCCGTCTCCTCAGGGAGGGCTACACCTTC.

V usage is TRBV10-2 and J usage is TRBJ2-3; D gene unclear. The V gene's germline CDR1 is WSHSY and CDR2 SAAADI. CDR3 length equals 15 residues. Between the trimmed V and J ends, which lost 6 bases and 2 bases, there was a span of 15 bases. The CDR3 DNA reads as TGCGCCAGCAGGCGTGGGGTAACCGACACAGATACGCAGTATTTT. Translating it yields CASRRGVTDTDTQYF.

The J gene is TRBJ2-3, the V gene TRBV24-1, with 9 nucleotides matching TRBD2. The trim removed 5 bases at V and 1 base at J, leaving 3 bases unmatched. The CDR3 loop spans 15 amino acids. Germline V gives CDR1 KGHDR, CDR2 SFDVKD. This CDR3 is CATSVRLAGTDTQYF. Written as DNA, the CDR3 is TGTGCCACCAGTGTGCGACTAGCGGGCACAGATACGCAGTATTTT.

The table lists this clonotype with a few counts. CDR3 DNA: TGCAGCGTTCCGGGACAGGGACTAGCTGAAGCTTTCTTT. It encodes CSVPGQGLAEAFF. The genes are TRBV29-1 and TRBJ1-1; 9 nucleotides line up with TRBD1. This CDR3 is built from 13 residues. Germline trimming cut 5 bases from V and 6 bases from J; bases unmatched to any gene: 7. CDR1 is SQVTM and CDR2 is ANQGSEA in the germline V gene.

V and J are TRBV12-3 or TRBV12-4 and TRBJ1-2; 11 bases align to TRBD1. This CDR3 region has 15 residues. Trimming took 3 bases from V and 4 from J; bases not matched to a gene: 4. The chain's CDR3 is CASSFGGQGVYGYTF. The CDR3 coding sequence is TGTGCCAGCAGTTTTGGGGGACAGGGGGTCTATGGCTACACCTTC.

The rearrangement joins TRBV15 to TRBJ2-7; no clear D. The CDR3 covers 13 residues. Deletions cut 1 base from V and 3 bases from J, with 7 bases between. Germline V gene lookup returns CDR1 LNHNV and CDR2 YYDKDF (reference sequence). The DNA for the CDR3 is TGTGCCACCAGCAGAGGGTCAAACTACGAGCAGTACTTC. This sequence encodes CATSRGSNYEQYF.

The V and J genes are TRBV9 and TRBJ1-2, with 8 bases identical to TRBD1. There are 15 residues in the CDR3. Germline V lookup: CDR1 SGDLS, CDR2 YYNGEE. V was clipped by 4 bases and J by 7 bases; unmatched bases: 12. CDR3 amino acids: CASSPRGQGEGGYTF. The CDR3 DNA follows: TGTGCCAGCAGCCCCCGCGGACAGGGAGAGGGTGGCTACACCTTC. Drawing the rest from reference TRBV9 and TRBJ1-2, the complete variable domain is DSGVTQTPKHLITATGQRVTLRCSPRSGDLSVYWYQQSLDQGLQFLIQYYNGEERAKGNILERFSAQQFPDLHSELNLSSLELGDSALYFCASSPRGQGEGGYTFGSGTRLTVV.

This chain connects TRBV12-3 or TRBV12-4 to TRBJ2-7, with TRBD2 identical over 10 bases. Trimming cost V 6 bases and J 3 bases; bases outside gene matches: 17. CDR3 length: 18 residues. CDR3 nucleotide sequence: TGTGCCAGCAGCACTACTAGCGGGACAGCTACCCCCCTCTACGAGCAGTACTTC. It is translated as CASSTTSGTATPLYEQYF.

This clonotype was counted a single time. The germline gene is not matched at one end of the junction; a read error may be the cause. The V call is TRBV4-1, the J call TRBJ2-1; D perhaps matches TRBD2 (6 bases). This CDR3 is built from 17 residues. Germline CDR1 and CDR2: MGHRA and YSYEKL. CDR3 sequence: CASSHLPPAGTYNEQCF. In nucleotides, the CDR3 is TGCGCCAGCAGCCATCTTCCCCCAGCGGGTACTTACAATGAGCAGTGCTTC.

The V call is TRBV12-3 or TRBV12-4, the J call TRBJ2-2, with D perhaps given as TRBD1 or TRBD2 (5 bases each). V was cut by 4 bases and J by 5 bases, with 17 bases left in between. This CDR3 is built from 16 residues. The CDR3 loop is CASSWSSGQLTGELFF. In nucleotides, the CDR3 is TGTGCCAGCAGTTGGTCTTCGGGGCAGCTGACCGGGGAGCTGTTTTTT.

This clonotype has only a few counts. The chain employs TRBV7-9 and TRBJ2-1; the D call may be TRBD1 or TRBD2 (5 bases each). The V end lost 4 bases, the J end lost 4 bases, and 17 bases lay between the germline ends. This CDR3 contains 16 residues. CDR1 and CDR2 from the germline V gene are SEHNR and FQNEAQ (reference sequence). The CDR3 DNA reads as TGTGCCAGCAGCTCCGCCCGGGGCTATCCATACAATGAGCAGTTCTTC. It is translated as CASSSARGYPYNEQFF.

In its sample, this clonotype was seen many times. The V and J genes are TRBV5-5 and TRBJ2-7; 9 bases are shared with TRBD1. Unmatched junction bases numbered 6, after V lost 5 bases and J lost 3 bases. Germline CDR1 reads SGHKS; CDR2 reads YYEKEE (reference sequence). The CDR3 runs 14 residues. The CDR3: CASRNPGQGYEQYF. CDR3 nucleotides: TGTGCCAGCAGAAATCCGGGACAGGGCTACGAGCAGTACTTC. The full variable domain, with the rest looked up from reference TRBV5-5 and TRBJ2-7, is DAGVTQSPTHLIKTRGQQVTLRCSPISGHKSVSWYQQVLGQGPQFIFQYYEKEERGRGNFPDRFSARQFPNYSSELNVNALLLGDSALYLCASRNPGQGYEQYFGPGTRLTVT.

CDR3 nucleotide sequence: TGTGCCAGCAGCCCTCTTTCCAGCAGGGTTTGGAATCAGCCCCAGCATTTT. Amino acids: CASSPLSSRVWNQPQHF. The V call is TRBV7-3, the J call TRBJ1-5, with D possibly matching TRBD1 (5 bases). This CDR3 has 17 amino acids. CDR1 is SGHTA, CDR2 FQGTGA, per germline. Deletions cut 5 bases from V and 4 bases from J, with 21 bases between. Filled out from reference TRBV7-3 and TRBJ1-5, the complete variable domain reads GAGVSQTPSNKVTEKGKYVELRCDPISGHTALYWYRQSLGQGPEFLIYFQGTGAADDSGLPNDRFFAVRPEGSVSTLKIQRTERGDSAVYLCASSPLSSRVWNQPQHFGDGTRLSIL.

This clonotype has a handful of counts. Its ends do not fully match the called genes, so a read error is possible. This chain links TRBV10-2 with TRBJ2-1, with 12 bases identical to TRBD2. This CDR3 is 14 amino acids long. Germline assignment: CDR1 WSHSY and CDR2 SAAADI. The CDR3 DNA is TGCGCCACCAAGGGACTAGCGGGTGGCAATGAGCGGTTCTTC. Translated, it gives CATKGLAGGNERFF.

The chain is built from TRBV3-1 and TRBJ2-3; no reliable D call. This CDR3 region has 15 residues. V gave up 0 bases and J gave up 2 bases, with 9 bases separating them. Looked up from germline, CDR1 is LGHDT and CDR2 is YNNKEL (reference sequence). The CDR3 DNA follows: TGTGCCAGCAGCCAAGACTCCTTCTACACAGATACGCAGTATTTT. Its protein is CASSQDSFYTDTQYF.

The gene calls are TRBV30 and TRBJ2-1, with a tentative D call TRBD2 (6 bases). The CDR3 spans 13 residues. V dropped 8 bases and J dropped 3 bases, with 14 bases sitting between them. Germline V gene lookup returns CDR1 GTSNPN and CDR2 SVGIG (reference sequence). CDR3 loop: CAGGIFGYNEQFF. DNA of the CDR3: TGTGCCGGGGGGATATTTGGCTACAATGAGCAGTTCTTC. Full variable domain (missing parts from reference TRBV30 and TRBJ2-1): SQTIHQWPATLVQPVGSPLSLECTVEGTSNPNLYWYRQAAGRGLQLLFYSVGIGQISSEVPQNLSASRPQDRQFILSSKKLLLSDSGFYLCAGGIFGYNEQFFGPGTRLTVL.